Each of the 7 T cell receptor beta chains below was sequenced from the same sample in a study of T cell responses to AZD1222 COVID-19 vaccine. Sequencing used immunoSEQ multiplex PCR; TCRdb keeps in-frame clones, though not all of them. This sample has roughly 140,000 clones, with 88% found just once. The sample consisted of peripheral blood, taken on day 0 of MenACWY control vaccination. These receptors were collected from an adult in good health.

This sequence joins TRBV7-8 and TRBJ1-1; D may be TRBD1 (5 bases). This CDR3 has 13 residues. V was clipped by 5 bases and J by 0 bases, with 7 bases between them. CDR1 is SGHVS and CDR2 is FQNEAQ in the germline V gene. The CDR3 nucleotides are TGTGCCAGCAGCCAAGGGGTGAACACTGAAGCTTTCTTT. It encodes CASSQGVNTEAFF.

The chain recombines TRBV9 with TRBJ2-6; D gene unclear. Deletions cut 3 bases from V and 4 bases from J, with 11 bases between. The V gene's germline CDR1 is SGDLS and CDR2 YYNGEE. This CDR3 comprises 15 residues. The CDR3: CASSALSTGANVLTF. The CDR3 nucleotides read TGTGCCAGCAGCGCCCTTTCGACCGGGGCCAACGTCCTGACTTTC.

This chain links TRBV6-4 with TRBJ2-2; D possibly corresponds to TRBD1 (5 bases). Germline V CDR1 and CDR2: MRHNA, SNTAGT. CDR3 size: 16 residues. The V end was cut by 5 bases, the J end by 2 bases, with 15 bases between. The CDR3 DNA reads TGTGCCAGCAGTCTTCAGGGTGTCGGCAACACCGGGGAGCTGTTTTTT. This encodes CASSLQGVGNTGELFF.

Only a few counts were recorded for this clone. CDR3 coding DNA: TGTGCCAGCTCATCATCCGGACTCCCGGATCGGTCACCCCTCCACTTT. Protein sequence: CASSSSGLPDRSPLHF. The V gene is TRBV18, the J gene TRBJ1-6, with no clear D. Per the germline V gene, CDR1 is KGHSH and CDR2 is LQKENI. This CDR3 has 16 residues. Trimming shortened V by 5 bases and J by 10 bases, and 21 bases separated the two germline ends.

This clone was recorded a few times. The chain combines TRBV4-2 with TRBJ2-5; D is unresolved. V lost 1 base to trimming and J lost 0 bases, with 15 bases between them. The CDR3 is made up of 17 amino acids. Germline V gives CDR1 LGHNA, CDR2 YNFKEQ. The chain's CDR3 is CASSQARARRYQETQYF. In nucleotides, the CDR3 is TGTGCCAGCAGCCAAGCAAGGGCCAGGCGGTACCAAGAGACCCAGTACTTC.

This clone occurred once. V gene TRBV2 combines with J gene TRBJ1-4; weak D call: TRBD1 (6 bases). Germline values: CDR1 SNHLY, CDR2 FYNNEI. The CDR3 totals 13 residues. V lost 4 bases to trimming and J lost 8 bases, with 11 bases between them. In DNA, the CDR3 is TGTGCCAGCAGTGGGGGACAAGCCGAAAAACTGTTTTTT. It codes for CASSGGQAEKLFF.

The CDR3 reads CASSLGWGQPNEQYF. The CDR3 DNA is TGCGCCAGCAGCTTGGGATGGGGACAGCCTAACGAGCAGTACTTC. V usage is TRBV5-1 and J usage is TRBJ2-7, with 7 bases that match TRBD1. V gave up 0 bases and J gave up 5 bases; unmatched junction bases: 8. Germline CDR1 is SGHRS and CDR2 is YFSETQ. CDR3 length equals 15 residues.